A single sample gave rise to the 11 T cell receptor beta chains below, sequenced in a study of neurological immune-mediated disorders. TCRdb reprocessed the 5' RACE reads with MiXCR, giving one entry per CDR3 protein. The sample records roughly 60,000 distinct CDR3 sequences, 3.7% being singletons. Sequenced input: PBMCs. The receptors come from a woman in her forties or fifties with multiple sclerosis.

At least ten counts were recorded for this clonotype. The CDR3 loop is CASSYGGGANVLTF. The CDR3 region has the DNA TGTGCCAGCAGTTACGGGGGTGGGGCCAACGTCCTGACTTTC. The chain is built from TRBV6-5 and TRBJ2-6; D is tentatively TRBD1 or TRBD2 (5 bases each). CDR1 and CDR2 from the germline V gene are MNHEY and SVGAGI. CDR3 length: 14 amino acids. Between the trimmed V and J ends, which lost 2 bases and 3 bases, there was a span of 5 bases.

This clonotype occurred many times. The V and J genes are TRBV20-1 and TRBJ2-1; D might be TRBD2 (5 bases). Germline loops: CDR1 DFQATT, CDR2 SNEGSKA (reference sequence). V gave up 1 base and J gave up 0 bases, with 19 bases separating them. This CDR3 has 18 residues. The CDR3 bases are TGCAGTGCTAGAGGGGAGAGGGTTACCGGTAGCTCCTACAATGAGCAGTTCTTC. Translating it yields CSARGERVTGSSYNEQFF.

This clonotype has at least ten counts. This chain joins TRBV20-1 and TRBJ2-7; 11 positions match TRBD2. V lost 2 bases to trimming and J lost 3 bases; unmatched junction nucleotides: 6. This CDR3 has 15 residues. CDR1 and CDR2 (germline): DFQATT, SNEGSKA (reference sequence). As DNA, the CDR3 is TGCAGTGCTAGATCGACTAGCGGGGCCAACTACGAGCAGTACTTC. As protein: CSARSTSGANYEQYF.

This clonotype was picked up many times. CDR3: CSARERGGIYEQYF. Written as DNA, the CDR3 is TGCAGTGCTAGAGAGAGGGGGGGGATATACGAGCAGTACTTC. The V and J genes are TRBV20-1 and TRBJ2-7; a possible D gene is TRBD2 (7 bases). Germline V gene data show CDR1 as DFQATT and CDR2 as SNEGSKA (reference sequence). CDR3 length equals 14 residues. Deletions cut 0 bases from V and 4 bases from J, with 13 bases between.

V gene TRBV7-9 combines with J gene TRBJ1-1, with TRBD1 matching over 9 bases. The CDR3 is 13 amino acids. V dropped 8 bases and J dropped 2; count of bases not matched to a gene: 3. CDR1 SEHNR and CDR2 FQNEAQ come from the germline V gene (reference sequence). CDR3 bases: TGTGCCAGCGTACAGGGGGCCAACACTGAAGCTTTCTTT. It is translated as CASVQGANTEAFF.

This clonotype appeared many times. This sequence joins TRBV5-1 and TRBJ2-7, with 7 bases identical to TRBD2. CDR3 size: 15 residues. Germline V gives CDR1 SGHRS, CDR2 YFSETQ. V shed 4 bases, J shed 7 bases, and the junction held 14 bases outside the gene matches. The CDR3 loop reads CASSLFGGTPREQYF. CDR3 DNA: TGCGCCAGCAGCCTTTTCGGGGGGACGCCTAGGGAGCAGTACTTC.

This clonotype was seen ten or more times. In nucleotides, the CDR3 is TGCGCCAGCAGCTTTCCGGGACAGGGGGTCTACGAGCAGTACTTC. It is translated as CASSFPGQGVYEQYF. The V gene is TRBV5-1, the J gene TRBJ2-7; 11 positions match TRBD1. V lost 2 bases and J lost 3; bases outside the gene matches: 4. Germline CDR1 and CDR2: SGHRS and YFSETQ. CDR3 length equals 15 residues.

The J gene is TRBJ2-1, the V gene TRBV12-3 or TRBV12-4, with D maybe TRBD2 (6 bases). The germline V and J ends were trimmed by 5 bases and 0 bases, with 20 bases remaining between them. This CDR3 region has 18 residues. CDR3 amino acids: CASSPPSGRISSYNEQFF. The CDR3 DNA reads as TGTGCCAGCAGTCCACCCAGCGGGCGGATCAGCTCCTACAATGAGCAGTTCTTC.

This clonotype was picked up many times. V usage is TRBV25-1 and J usage is TRBJ1-2, with 8 bases lining up with TRBD1. Germline CDR1 MGHDK, CDR2 SYGVNS. Unmatched junction bases numbered 2, after V lost 6 bases and J lost 2 bases. The length of the CDR3 is 13 residues. The DNA for the CDR3 is TGTGCCAGCAGAGGACAGGGAAACTATGGCTACACCTTC. It specifies CASRGQGNYGYTF.

A remark on this clonotype: A much more abundant neighbour one base away suggests this may be a read error. V and J are TRBV20-1 and TRBJ2-7; the D gene is possibly TRBD1 (6 bases). The germline V and J ends were trimmed by 3 bases and 1 base, with 28 bases remaining between them. The CDR3 runs 19 residues. The germline CDR1 and CDR2 sequences are DFQATT and SNEGSKA (reference sequence). The CDR3 DNA reads as TGCAGTGCTAGTGGCCCGGCAGGGGCCCGCACCCAGATTTCCTACGAGCAGTACTTC. Translating it yields CSASGPAGARTQISYEQYF.

This clonotype was recorded at least ten times. V gene TRBV7-2 combines with J gene TRBJ2-2; possible D gene TRBD2, 5 bases. The CDR3 is made up of 15 amino acids. V shed 0 bases and J shed 5 bases, with 10 bases lying between them. Germline V gene data show CDR1 as SGHTA and CDR2 as FQGNSA. This CDR3 reads CASSLASGGTGELFF. The CDR3 DNA follows: TGTGCCAGCAGCTTAGCGAGCGGCGGGACCGGGGAGCTGTTTTTT.